The 9 T cell receptor beta chains reported below all come from one sample, sequenced in a study of OX40 agonist ivuxolimab in advanced cancers. Preparation of the library involved the immunoSEQ multiplex PCR assay. As stored in TCRdb, this immuneACCESS dataset retains in-frame rearrangements with V and J assigned. A fraction of the clones does not appear; measured against another copy, unresolved V genes explain less than half of the discrepancy, and the remainder lacks a known reason. For this sample the table gives tens of thousands of clones, of which about 89% were detected only once. The top ten constitute more than 1.5% of the sample. Sample: CD4+ or CD8+ T cells sorted from blood, taken in a trial of the OX40 agonist ivuxolimab. These receptor sequences come from an adult with an advanced solid tumor such as melanoma, head and neck, liver or kidney cancer.

The V call is TRBV7-2, the J call TRBJ2-7; 11 bases map to TRBD2. CDR1 is SGHTA, CDR2 FQGNSA, per germline. With 5 bases clipped from V and 2 bases from J, the junction kept 5 bases outside the gene matches. The CDR3 contains 15 residues. CDR3 nucleotides: TGTGCCAGCAGCCCTGGGACTAGCGGAGCCTACGAGCAGTACTTC. It encodes CASSPGTSGAYEQYF.

The rearrangement uses TRBV6-6 and TRBJ1-4; the D is unclear. CDR3 length: 14 residues. The germline V gene has CDR1 MNHNY and CDR2 SVGAGI (reference sequence). Trimming cost V 2 bases and J 8 bases, with 12 bases left between them. The DNA of the CDR3 is TGTGCCAGCAGTTACGGTCAGGCGGAGGAAAAACTGTTTTTT. Its protein product is CASSYGQAEEKLFF.

The chain combines TRBV19 with TRBJ1-3; a possible D gene is TRBD1 (6 bases). V lost 6 bases and J 2 bases, leaving 14 bases between the germline ends. There are 15 residues in the CDR3. CDR1 and CDR2 from the germline V gene are LNHDA and SQIVND (reference sequence). CDR3: CASRPQGSAGNTIYF. In DNA form, the CDR3 reads TGTGCCAGTAGGCCACAGGGATCCGCTGGAAACACCATATATTTT.

The rearrangement uses TRBV28 and TRBJ1-5; D remains unclear. CDR3 length: 17 amino acids. Deletions cut 2 bases from V and 3 bases from J, with 17 bases between. In germline, CDR1 is MDHEN, CDR2 SYDVKM. CDR3 in amino acids: CASSLPPLVGINQPQHF. In DNA form, the CDR3 reads TGTGCCAGCAGTTTACCCCCCCTTGTGGGCATCAATCAGCCCCAGCATTTT. The variable domain in full, with the rest retrieved from reference TRBV28 and TRBJ1-5, is DVKVTQSSRYLVKRTGEKVFLECVQDMDHENMFWYRQDPGLGLRLIYFSYDVKMKEKGDIPEGYSVSREKKERFSLILESASTNQTSMYLCASSLPPLVGINQPQHFGDGTRLSIL.

The V call is TRBV30, the J call TRBJ1-1; no firm D call. The ends were cut back, 0 bases at V and 0 bases at J, with 5 bases in the middle. CDR1 GTSNPN and CDR2 SVGIG come from the germline V gene (reference sequence). There are 13 residues in the CDR3. The CDR3 spells CAWSVQVNTEAFF. The CDR3 DNA reads TGTGCCTGGAGTGTTCAAGTGAACACTGAAGCTTTCTTT.

The genes are TRBV11-2 and TRBJ1-6, with D unclear. The CDR3 extends over 16 amino acids. The germline V gene has CDR1 SGHAT and CDR2 FQNNGV. V was clipped by 2 bases and J by 8 bases, with 16 bases between them. CDR3: CASSLSAELSHSPLHF. The CDR3 region has the DNA TGTGCCAGCAGCTTATCGGCAGAACTAAGTCATTCACCCCTCCACTTT.

This chain uses TRBV19 with TRBJ2-5; 8 nucleotides match TRBD2. After removal of 3 bases from V and 5 bases from J, the junction contained 11 bases not matched to a gene. There are 16 residues in the CDR3. CDR1 LNHDA and CDR2 SQIVND come from the germline V gene (reference sequence). The CDR3 coding sequence is TGTGCCAGTAGTATTTCGCCTAGCGGGTACGGTGAGACCCAGTACTTC. It specifies CASSISPSGYGETQYF.

This clone was seen a single time. The CDR3 nucleotides read TGTGCCAGCAGTGAGGGGGCTCCCGTCAATGAGCAGTTCTTC. It yields the protein CASSEGAPVNEQFF. The chain employs TRBV6-1 and TRBJ2-1; a weak D match, TRBD1 (6 bases). V was trimmed by 3 bases and J by 6 bases, leaving 12 bases between them. This CDR3 has 14 residues. The germline gives CDR1 MNHNS, CDR2 SASEGT.

This sequence joins TRBV5-1 and TRBJ2-7; D remains ambiguous. V was pared by 4 bases and J by 4 bases, with 15 bases between. The CDR3 length is 14 residues. Germline V lookup: CDR1 SGHRS, CDR2 YFSETQ. DNA for the CDR3: TGCGCCAGCAGCGGCGACATAATGGAGTACGAGCAGTACTTC. Amino acids: CASSGDIMEYEQYF.